The 27 T cell receptor beta chains presented below share a single source sample, sequenced in a study of PD-1 blockade in classical Hodgkin lymphoma. Every patient experienced relapse after autologous stem cell transplantation, and brentuximab vedotin exposure varied. Produced via immunoSEQ multiplex PCR; TCRdb's table is partial and in-frame only. The sample contains roughly 60,000 clones, about 92% of which appear only once. Sequencing was performed on peripheral blood mononuclear cells (PBMCs), taken at baseline. These receptors all come from a human donor with classical Hodgkin lymphoma.

The chain is built from TRBV19 and TRBJ2-3; D not resolved. Per the germline V gene, CDR1 is LNHDA and CDR2 is SQIVND (reference sequence). Trimming took off 3 bases at V and 6 bases at J, with 16 bases between the two ends. The CDR3 is 15 residues long. The CDR3 DNA is TGTGCCAGTAGTATTAGGTCCCTCACGTGGGATACGCAGTATTTT. Protein sequence: CASSIRSLTWDTQYF.

The CDR3 loop is CASSEQGARQPQHF. In nucleotides, the CDR3 is TGTGCCAGTAGTGAACAGGGGGCGAGGCAGCCCCAGCATTTT. The chain joins TRBV19 to TRBJ1-5, with 9 positions matching TRBD1. Germline-derived CDR1 and CDR2 are LNHDA and SQIVND (reference sequence). The V segment lost 5 bases and the J segment 7 bases; nucleotides outside the gene matches: 6. This CDR3 has 14 residues.

The V call is TRBV28, the J call TRBJ1-2; 7 bases are shared with TRBD1. The CDR3 contains 15 residues. Looked up from germline, CDR1 is MDHEN and CDR2 is SYDVKM. V was pared by 3 bases and J by 4 bases, with 8 bases of the junction left unmatched. DNA for the CDR3: TGTGCCAGCAGTTTTACTACAGGGGCGGCCTATGGCTACACCTTC. Translated, it gives CASSFTTGAAYGYTF.

The gene calls are TRBV7-9 and TRBJ1-2, with TRBD1 identical over 10 bases. Germline loops: CDR1 SEHNR, CDR2 FQNEAQ (reference sequence). V shed 5 bases and J 4 bases; nucleotides not matched to a gene: 10. This CDR3 spans 16 amino acids. The DNA of the CDR3 is TGTGCCAGCAGCAACCGGGACAGGGGACCTCCCTATGGCTACACCTTC. Amino acid sequence: CASSNRDRGPPYGYTF.

The genes are TRBV28 and TRBJ1-1, with D unclear. The CDR3 consists of 14 residues. Germline V gives CDR1 MDHEN, CDR2 SYDVKM. V lost 2 bases and J 0 bases, leaving 7 bases between the germline ends. The CDR3 bases are TGTGCCAGCAGTTTACAAGACTTGAACACTGAAGCTTTCTTT. Protein sequence: CASSLQDLNTEAFF.

This CDR3 is CASDVGGYTF. CDR3 nucleotides: TGCGCCAGCGACGTCGGTGGCTACACCTTC. This chain links TRBV23-1 with TRBJ1-2, with D hard to call. Being an ORF, TRBV23-1 has a function that is uncertain. The CDR3 is 10 residues long. Trimming pared 8 bases from V and 7 bases from J, leaving 8 bases between.

The rearrangement uses TRBV6-1 and TRBJ1-5, with D possibly being TRBD1 (5 bases). Germline V gene data show CDR1 as MNHNS and CDR2 as SASEGT. V was clipped by 7 bases and J by 6 bases, with 19 bases between them. The CDR3 length is 15 residues. CDR3 in DNA: TGTGCCAGCACCGAGGAGGGGCTGTTGAGTCAGCCCCAGCATTTT. Amino acids: CASTEEGLLSQPQHF.

This clone was found a few times. CDR3 bases: TGTGCCAGCAGTGCAAGGGGGGCCTCCTACGAGCAGTACTTC. This sequence encodes CASSARGASYEQYF. The J gene is TRBJ2-7, the V gene TRBV6-1, with D perhaps TRBD1 or TRBD2 (6 bases each). V lost 4 bases, J lost 0 bases, and 10 bases lay in between. Germline V CDR1 and CDR2: MNHNS, SASEGT. CDR3 length: 14 amino acids.

The genes are TRBV7-6 and TRBJ1-4, with TRBD1 matching 9 bases. Germline V gene sequence: CDR1 SGHVS, CDR2 FNYEAQ. This CDR3 spans 14 amino acids. V lost 3 bases, J lost 8 bases, and 4 bases stayed unmatched. In nucleotides, the CDR3 is TGTGCCAGCAGCTTGGACAGGGGATACGAAAAACTGTTTTTT. Translation gives CASSLDRGYEKLFF.

The V call is TRBV4-1, the J call TRBJ2-5; the D gene is possibly TRBD1 (5 bases). Per the germline V gene, CDR1 is MGHRA and CDR2 is YSYEKL. Trimming took 0 bases from V and 1 from J, leaving 9 bases between them. The CDR3 length is 15 residues. As DNA, the CDR3 is TGCGCCAGCAGCCAAGAGGACATCTCCCAAGAGACCCAGTACTTC. It codes for CASSQEDISQETQYF.

J is TRBJ2-2 and V is TRBV6-1, with 7 positions matching TRBD2. The length of the CDR3 is 15 residues. Looked up from germline, CDR1 is MNHNS and CDR2 is SASEGT. The trim removed 8 bases at V and 0 bases at J, leaving 6 bases unmatched. The CDR3 sequence: CASGGGLANTGELFF. As DNA, the CDR3 is TGTGCCAGCGGGGGGGGACTCGCGAACACCGGGGAGCTGTTTTTT.

The CDR3 DNA follows: TGCAGCGTAAAATTCGCGGGGGTCGAGCAGTTCTTC. It translates to CSVKFAGVEQFF. The rearrangement links TRBV29-1 to TRBJ2-1; 7 nucleotides agree with TRBD2. V shed 6 bases, J shed 10 bases, and the junction held 9 bases outside the gene matches. Germline CDR1 reads SQVTM; CDR2 reads ANQGSEA. The CDR3 is made up of 12 amino acids.

For the CDR3, the DNA is TGTGCCAGCAGTTTCGGGCAGGGGACCACAGATACGCAGTATTTT. The encoded protein is CASSFGQGTTDTQYF. The chain uses TRBV28 and TRBJ2-3; D is possibly TRBD1 (6 bases). The V end was cut by 3 bases, the J end by 2 bases, with 12 bases between. Looked up from germline, CDR1 is MDHEN and CDR2 is SYDVKM. This CDR3 is built from 15 residues.

The genes are TRBV7-2 and TRBJ1-6; a possible D gene is TRBD1 (6 bases). Germline CDR1 is SGHTA and CDR2 is FQGNSA. V was trimmed by 3 bases and J by 8 bases, leaving 17 bases between them. The CDR3 has 16 amino acids. CDR3 DNA: TGTGCCAGCAGCTTGACAGGCGGAGAGTGGGATTCACCCCTCCACTTT. Encoded protein: CASSLTGGEWDSPLHF.

The gene calls are TRBV6-1 and TRBJ2-3; tentatively, D is TRBD1 or TRBD2 (5 bases each). Trimming took 8 bases from V and 1 from J, leaving 13 bases between them. The germline V gene encodes CDR1 MNHNS and CDR2 SASEGT. CDR3 length: 14 residues. CDR3 amino acids: CASGAGVGTDTQYF. The CDR3 nucleotides read TGTGCCAGCGGGGCCGGGGTGGGCACAGATACGCAGTATTTT.

The chain has TRBV27 and TRBJ2-1, with D uncertain. Germline V gene data show CDR1 as MNHEY and CDR2 as SMNVEV (reference sequence). Trimming left V 3 bases short and J 4 bases short, with 13 bases between. The CDR3 has 15 residues. CDR3 coding DNA: TGTGCCAGCAGTTTGTGGGCTGGGTTTTACAATGAGCAGTTCTTC. Protein sequence: CASSLWAGFYNEQFF.

The chain uses TRBV15 and TRBJ2-7; tentatively, D is TRBD1 (6 bases). The CDR3 totals 16 residues. V was trimmed by 0 bases and J by 2 bases, leaving 14 bases between them. Germline V CDR1 and CDR2: LNHNV, YYDKDF (reference sequence). CDR3 DNA: TGTGCCACCAGCAGAGATCTTAGAGACAGGCCCTACGAGCAGTACTTC. It yields the protein CATSRDLRDRPYEQYF.

The J gene is TRBJ2-7, the V gene TRBV5-1, with TRBD1 matching over 7 bases. Unmatched junction bases numbered 4, after V lost 1 base and J lost 0 bases. Germline V gene lookup returns CDR1 SGHRS and CDR2 YFSETQ. This CDR3 comprises 15 residues. CDR3 sequence (DNA): TGCGCCAGCAGCTTGATTACAGGGGTCTCCTACGAGCAGTACTTC. Protein sequence: CASSLITGVSYEQYF.

The sample holds one count of this clone. This chain uses TRBV6-5 with TRBJ1-2, with D unclear. The germline V gene has CDR1 MNHEY and CDR2 SVGAGI. CDR3 length equals 12 residues. This CDR3 is CAKDPRRFGYTF. CDR3 bases: TGTGCGAAGGACCCCAGGCGCTTTGGCTACACCTTC.

This clone was recorded once. The V call is TRBV9, the J call TRBJ2-1, with D tentatively TRBD2 (5 bases). Germline V gene sequence: CDR1 SGDLS, CDR2 YYNGEE. V lost 6 bases and J 5 bases, leaving 15 bases between the germline ends. The length of the CDR3 is 14 residues. Here the CDR3 reads CASNRISGDNEQFF. Written as DNA, the CDR3 is TGTGCCAGCAACCGGATAAGCGGTGACAATGAGCAGTTCTTC.

V usage is TRBV5-4 and J usage is TRBJ2-5; possible D gene TRBD2, 7 bases. V was trimmed by 4 bases and J by 2 bases, leaving 15 bases between them. Germline assignment: CDR1 SGHNT and CDR2 YYREEE (reference sequence). The CDR3 is made up of 15 amino acids. The CDR3 bases are TGTGCCAGCAGCCCAGATCGGGGGGCTCAAGAGACCCAGTACTTC. Its protein is CASSPDRGAQETQYF. Using reference TRBV5-4 and TRBJ2-5 for the parts outside the CDR3, the full variable domain is ETGVTQSPTHLIKTRGQQVTLRCSSQSGHNTVSWYQQALGQGPQFIFQYYREEENGRGNFPPRFSGLQFPNYSSELNVNALELDDSALYLCASSPDRGAQETQYFGPGTRLLVL.

The chain has TRBV5-5 and TRBJ2-2, with D unresolved. V dropped 5 bases and J dropped 0 bases, with 14 bases sitting between them. CDR3 size: 16 residues. Germline loops: CDR1 SGHKS, CDR2 YYEKEE (reference sequence). The CDR3 bases are TGTGCCAGCAGTTTTACCTCCAGAACGAACACCGGGGAGCTGTTTTTT. Protein: CASSFTSRTNTGELFF.

With regard to this clone: The sample carries other DNA sequences with the same CDR3. This chain uses TRBV28 with TRBJ2-7; unclear D gene. V was cut by 6 bases and J by 1 base, with 7 bases left in between. The CDR3 has 12 amino acids. Germline CDR1 is MDHEN and CDR2 is SYDVKM. DNA of the CDR3: TGTGCCAGCAGCCATGATTCCTACGAGCAGTACTTC. Its protein product is CASSHDSYEQYF.

J is TRBJ2-3 and V is TRBV11-2; 8 positions match TRBD2. Trimming at V came to 5 bases and at J to 3 bases, leaving 10 bases not matched to a gene. In germline, CDR1 is SGHAT, CDR2 FQNNGV. This CDR3 contains 16 residues. The CDR3 DNA is TGTGCCAGCAGCGGACCCGGGGGGGCGTGGACAGATACGCAGTATTTT. Translated: CASSGPGGAWTDTQYF.

This chain joins TRBV6-1 and TRBJ2-6; possible D gene TRBD2, 6 bases. The CDR3 totals 14 residues. Germline values: CDR1 MNHNS, CDR2 SASEGT. With 10 bases removed from V and 5 bases from J, the gap between germline ends came to 15 bases. The CDR3 DNA follows: TGTGCCACTTACGGGGGACGTAGGGCCAACGTCCTGACTTTC. It codes for CATYGGRRANVLTF.

V gene TRBV27 combines with J gene TRBJ2-7, with unresolved D. This CDR3 has 14 amino acids. CDR1 MNHEY and CDR2 SMNVEV come from the germline V gene (reference sequence). Trimming removed 1 base from V and 3 bases from J, with 10 bases in between. As DNA, the CDR3 is TGTGCCAGCAGTTTATTCTCAGGTGGCTACGAGCAGTACTTC. It codes for CASSLFSGGYEQYF.

This clone was detected once. This rearrangement joins TRBV27 to TRBJ2-5; 15 positions agree with TRBD2. The CDR3 contains 17 residues. V shed 6 bases and J 0 bases; nucleotides not matched to a gene: 5. The germline gives CDR1 MNHEY, CDR2 SMNVEV (reference sequence). CDR3 nucleotide sequence: TGTGCCAGCAGCGGGACTAGCGGGGGGTGGTACCAAGAGACCCAGTACTTC. Its translation is CASSGTSGGWYQETQYF.